This TCR beta chain was identified in a study of T cells in Graves' hyperthyroidism and ophthalmopathy. Researchers amplified the TCR beta CDR3 regions from RNA transcripts. TCR CDR3 regions were first amplified by RT-PCR with HTBI primers. TCRdb re-analysed the multiplex PCR reads in MiXCR, keeping a single row per CDR3 protein. Here the sample spans about 360,000 distinct CDR3 sequences, over 10% being singletons. This clonotype was recorded at least ten times. Looked up from germline, CDR1 is MNHEY and CDR2 is SVGEGT. V shed 6 bases and J 0 bases; nucleotides not matched to a gene: 5. There are 15 residues in the CDR3.

V gene TRBV6-2 or TRBV6-3 combines with J gene TRBJ2-1; 7 bases agree with TRBD1. The source of this sequence is a woman between 18 and 29 years old with Graves' hyperthyroidism. What was sequenced was blood. The DNA for the CDR3 is TGTGCCAGCAGCCAACAGGGGAGCTCCTACAATGAGCAGTTCTTC. It translates to CASSQQGSSYNEQFF.